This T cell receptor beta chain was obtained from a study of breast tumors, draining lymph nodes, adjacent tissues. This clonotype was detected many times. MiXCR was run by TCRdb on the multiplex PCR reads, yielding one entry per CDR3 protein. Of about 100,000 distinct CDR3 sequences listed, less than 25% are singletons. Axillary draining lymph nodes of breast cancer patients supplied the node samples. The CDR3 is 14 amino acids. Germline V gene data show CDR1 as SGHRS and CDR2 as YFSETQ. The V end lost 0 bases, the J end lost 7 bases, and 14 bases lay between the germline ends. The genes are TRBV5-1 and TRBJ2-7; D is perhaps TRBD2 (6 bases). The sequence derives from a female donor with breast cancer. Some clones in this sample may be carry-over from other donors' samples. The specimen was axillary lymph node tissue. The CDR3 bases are TGCGCCAGCAGCTTGGTCGGGGTCCGGGGGGAGCAGTACTTC. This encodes CASSLVGVRGEQYF.